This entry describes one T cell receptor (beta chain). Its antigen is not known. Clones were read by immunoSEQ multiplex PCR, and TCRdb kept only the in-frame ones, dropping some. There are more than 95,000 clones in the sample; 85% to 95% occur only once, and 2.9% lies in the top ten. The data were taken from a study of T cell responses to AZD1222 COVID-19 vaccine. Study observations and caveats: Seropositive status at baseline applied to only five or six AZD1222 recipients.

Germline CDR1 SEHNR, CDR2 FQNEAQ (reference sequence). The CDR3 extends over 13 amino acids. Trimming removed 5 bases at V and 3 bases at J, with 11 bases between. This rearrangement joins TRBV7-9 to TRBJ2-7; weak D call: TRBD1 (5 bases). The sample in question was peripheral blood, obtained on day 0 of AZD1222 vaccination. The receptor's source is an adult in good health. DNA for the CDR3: TGTGCCAGCAGCCACGGACACGGCTACGAGCAGTACTTC. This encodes CASSHGHGYEQYF.